The rows below give T cell receptor beta chains drawn from one sample of a study of CXCR3-negative and CXCR3-positive naive CD8 T cells. Using the 5' RACE reads, TCRdb records one entry per CDR3 protein without DNA. The sample yields roughly 86,000 distinct CDR3 sequences, of which the top ten take up 1.1%. The sequenced sample was naive CXCR3- CD8+ T cells from blood. These receptors were collected from a human donor in good health. Some clones in this sample may be carry-over from other donors' samples. Each CDR3 is given with its conserved first and last residue. The order of the fields is J gene, V gene, CDR3 protein.

J: TRBJ1-1
V: TRBV7-9
CDR3: CASSSNVAEAFF

J: TRBJ2-7
V: TRBV27
CDR3: CASSPGAGGYEQYF

J: TRBJ2-3
V: TRBV6-5
CDR3: CASSYSMASTDTQYF

J: TRBJ2-6
V: TRBV21-1
CDR3: CASSWDPDSGANVLTF

J: TRBJ2-1
V: TRBV27
CDR3: CASRIDRYNEQFF

J: TRBJ1-5
V: TRBV20-1
CDR3: CSARESGEAQPQYF

J: TRBJ1-5
V: TRBV6-5
CDR3: CASSYSQGSSQPQHF

J: TRBJ1-1
V: TRBV29-1
CDR3: CSDFRQGRTEAFF

J: TRBJ2-1
V: TRBV29-1
CDR3: CSVEVKGWHEQFF

J: TRBJ2-7
V: TRBV29-1
CDR3: CSAAGQSYEQYF

J: TRBJ2-7
V: TRBV20-1
CDR3: CSARQGVENYEQYF

J: TRBJ1-6
V: TRBV20-1
CDR3: CSAHRDRRYNSPLHF

J: TRBJ2-3
V: TRBV6-6
CDR3: CASSYSRTSGGPTDTQYF

J: TRBJ2-7
V: TRBV7-9
CDR3: CASSLPTGNEQYF

J: TRBJ1-1
V: TRBV7-9
CDR3: CASSPARGTNTEAFF

J: TRBJ2-1
V: TRBV7-9
CDR3: CASSGGVGEHYNEQFF

J: TRBJ2-3
V: TRBV5-6
CDR3: CASSSTSSASTDTQYF

J: TRBJ2-1
V: TRBV7-9
CDR3: CASGKAFYNEQFF

J: TRBJ1-1
V: TRBV7-2
CDR3: CASSYWTASTEAFF

J: TRBJ2-1
V: TRBV5-6
CDR3: CASSFLDEQFF

J: TRBJ2-1
V: TRBV29-1
CDR3: CSVIDRGRSNEQFF

J: TRBJ2-2
V: TRBV7-2
CDR3: CASTHKGIVSGVSGELFF

J: TRBJ1-2
V: TRBV9
CDR3: CASSVTQGDGYTF

J: TRBJ2-7
V: TRBV25-1
CDR3: CASSGRQGENEQYF

J: TRBJ1-2
V: TRBV18
CDR3: CASSSPNVGSGYTF

J: TRBJ2-1
V: TRBV29-1
CDR3: CSAILAGTYNEQFF

J: TRBJ2-7
V: TRBV29-1
CDR3: CSVEDVDGGYEQYF

J: TRBJ2-7
V: TRBV15
CDR3: CATSAGGGGEQYF

J: TRBJ2-6
V: TRBV29-1
CDR3: CSVAGDGAGANVLTF

J: TRBJ1-6
V: TRBV13
CDR3: CATTEGQGKSPLHF

J: TRBJ1-3
V: TRBV29-1
CDR3: CSVEEVYYSGNTIYF

J: TRBJ2-3
V: TRBV6-2/TRBV6-3
CDR3: CASSYSRVAGASSTDTQYF

J: TRBJ2-1
V: TRBV3-1
CDR3: CASSQVPSRLAGSTRGNEQFF

J: TRBJ2-3
V: TRBV2
CDR3: CASIGLAATDTQYF

J: TRBJ2-1
V: TRBV19
CDR3: CASCPGLSSYNEQFF

J: TRBJ1-1
V: TRBV7-8
CDR3: CASSLIAVEAFF

J: TRBJ2-7
V: TRBV29-1
CDR3: CSVVVGGGPYEQYF

J: TRBJ2-1
V: TRBV5-5
CDR3: CASSLYHGGRDYNEQFF

J: TRBJ2-1
V: TRBV9
CDR3: CASSVGVGEEYNEQFF

J: TRBJ2-7
V: TRBV6-5
CDR3: CASSFDGLADSYEQYF

J: TRBJ2-1
V: TRBV11-2
CDR3: CASSFISYNEQFF

J: TRBJ1-4
V: TRBV29-1
CDR3: CSVGGLGEKLFF

J: TRBJ1-4
V: TRBV7-9
CDR3: CATRVGEKLFF

J: TRBJ2-1
V: TRBV20-1
CDR3: CSARGSGEHNEQFF

J: TRBJ2-3
V: TRBV7-9
CDR3: CASRGGGYTDTQYF

J: TRBJ1-1
V: TRBV5-1
CDR3: CASSQGQGDTEAFF

J: TRBJ2-7
V: TRBV14
CDR3: CASSQDLGTYEQYF

J: TRBJ2-1
V: TRBV29-1
CDR3: CCSSAGEANEQFF

J: TRBJ2-2
V: TRBV5-1
CDR3: CASSLRTTGELFF

J: TRBJ2-1
V: TRBV7-9
CDR3: CASSLAQGLNEQFF